A single sample is the source of the 12 T cell receptor beta chains below, sequenced in a study of blood T cell repertoires in COVID-19. Libraries were prepared by immunoSEQ multiplex PCR; TCRdb keeps only in-frame clonotypes and omits some of them. This table has about 160,000 clones, roughly 81% appearing once. The source material was peripheral blood. Receptors were obtained from a man aged 40-49 years with acute or convalescent COVID-19.

The rearrangement joins TRBV10-3 to TRBJ1-5, with TRBD1 matching 7 bases. Germline CDR1 is ENHRY and CDR2 is SYGVKD. Trimming took 11 bases from V and 0 from J; bases not matched to a gene: 7. The CDR3 is made up of 14 amino acids. The CDR3 sequence is CASRQGDSNQPQHF. DNA of the CDR3: TGTGCCTCTCGACAGGGAGATAGCAATCAGCCCCAGCATTTT.

This clone was found once. The chain couples TRBV6-4 to TRBJ2-2; a weak D match, TRBD2 (5 bases). The CDR3 runs to 14 residues. CDR1 is MRHNA, CDR2 SNTAGT, per germline. The V end was cut by 6 bases, the J end by 7 bases, with 15 bases between. In nucleotides, the CDR3 is TGTGCCAGCAGAGCCGGGATCACGGGCGGGGAGCTGTTTTTT. Translated: CASRAGITGGELFF.

The CDR3: CATSDQTPGGGGNTIYF. As DNA, the CDR3 is TGTGCCACCAGTGATCAAACCCCAGGGGGTGGTGGAAACACCATATATTTT. The rearrangement links TRBV24-1 to TRBJ1-3; the match to TRBD1 covers 7 bases. V gave up 3 bases and J gave up 3 bases; unmatched junction bases: 10. CDR1 is KGHDR, CDR2 SFDVKD, per germline. The CDR3 covers 17 residues.

This chain links TRBV5-1 with TRBJ2-2, with TRBD1 identical over 9 bases. CDR1 and CDR2 (germline): SGHRS, YFSETQ. This CDR3 comprises 16 residues. V lost 4 bases to trimming and J lost 4 bases; unmatched junction nucleotides: 8. CDR3 in amino acids: CASSPATGGSTGELFF. As DNA, the CDR3 is TGCGCCAGCAGCCCGGCGACAGGGGGTAGCACCGGGGAGCTGTTTTTT.

This clone was seen only a few times. The chain employs TRBV9 and TRBJ1-6; unclear D gene. V was clipped by 4 bases and J by 3 bases, with 11 bases between them. Germline CDR1 reads SGDLS; CDR2 reads YYNGEE. The CDR3 contains 15 residues. This chain's CDR3 is CASSPEEHYNSPLHF. In nucleotides, the CDR3 is TGTGCCAGCAGCCCCGAAGAGCACTATAATTCACCCCTCCACTTT.

This clone was seen repeatedly, ten times or more. J is TRBJ1-1 and V is TRBV10-3; no definite D call. Between the trimmed V and J ends, which lost 7 bases and 1 base, there was a span of 10 bases. This CDR3 has 13 amino acids. Looked up from germline, CDR1 is ENHRY and CDR2 is SYGVKD. CDR3: CAINSQTNTEAFF. The CDR3 DNA reads as TGTGCCATCAATTCACAGACGAACACTGAAGCTTTCTTT.

In regard to this clone: The sample carries other DNA sequences with the same CDR3. The chain uses TRBV5-1 and TRBJ2-7; D uncertain. The CDR3 consists of 14 residues. The germline V gene encodes CDR1 SGHRS and CDR2 YFSETQ. The V end lost 0 bases, the J end lost 2 bases, and 9 bases lay between the germline ends. In DNA, the CDR3 is TGCGCCAGCAGCTTGGTCGGCGGAACCTACGAGCAGTACTTC. Its translation is CASSLVGGTYEQYF.

The count of this clone is one. The chain links TRBV7-9 to TRBJ1-6; TRBD1 matches at 7 bases. There are 15 residues in the CDR3. From germline, CDR1 is SEHNR and CDR2 FQNEAQ (reference sequence). Trimming removed 5 bases from V and 7 bases from J; junction bases left unmatched: 8. CDR3 amino acids: CASSLPTGENSPLHF. As DNA, the CDR3 is TGTGCCAGCAGCCTGCCTACAGGGGAAAATTCACCCCTCCACTTT.

The J gene is TRBJ1-1, the V gene TRBV14, with TRBD1 matching 8 bases. The J segment lost 6 bases and the V segment lost 4 bases, leaving 7 bases of the junction unmatched. CDR3 length: 14 residues. CDR1 SGHDN and CDR2 FVKESK come from the germline V gene. The CDR3 spells CASSPTGGKAEAFF. CDR3 coding DNA: TGTGCCAGCAGCCCAACAGGGGGGAAGGCTGAAGCTTTCTTT. Using reference TRBV14 and TRBJ1-1 for the parts outside the CDR3, the full variable domain is EAGVTQFPSHSVIEKGQTVTLRCDPISGHDNLYWYRRVMGKEIKFLLHFVKESKQDESGMPNNRFLAERTGGTYSTLKVQPAELEDSGVYFCASSPTGGKAEAFFGQGTRLTVV.

V is TRBV5-6 and J is TRBJ2-6; a weak D match, TRBD2 (5 bases). Germline V gives CDR1 SGHDT, CDR2 YYEEEE. The CDR3 runs 16 residues. The V gene lost 3 bases and the J gene lost 6 bases, with 16 bases spanning the gap. Here the CDR3 DNA reads TGTGCCAGCAGCTCGATGACGGGGATGATGGCCAACGTCCTGACTTTC. Protein sequence: CASSSMTGMMANVLTF.

The chain uses TRBV24-1 and TRBJ2-3; D call uncertain. This CDR3 is 15 amino acids long. V was pared by 4 bases and J by 2 bases, with 12 bases between. The germline gives CDR1 KGHDR, CDR2 SFDVKD. The CDR3 DNA reads TGTGCCACCAGTGACCCGGCGGTTATCACAGATACGCAGTATTTT. It codes for CATSDPAVITDTQYF.

The chain employs TRBV23-1 and TRBJ1-3; 7 bases align to TRBD1. TRBV23-1 is classed as an ORF, of uncertain function. V gave up 0 bases and J gave up 4 bases; unmatched junction bases: 0. This CDR3 comprises 14 residues. The CDR3 reads CASSQSRGGNTIYF. CDR3 in DNA: TGCGCCAGCAGTCAATCCAGGGGGGGAAACACCATATATTTT.